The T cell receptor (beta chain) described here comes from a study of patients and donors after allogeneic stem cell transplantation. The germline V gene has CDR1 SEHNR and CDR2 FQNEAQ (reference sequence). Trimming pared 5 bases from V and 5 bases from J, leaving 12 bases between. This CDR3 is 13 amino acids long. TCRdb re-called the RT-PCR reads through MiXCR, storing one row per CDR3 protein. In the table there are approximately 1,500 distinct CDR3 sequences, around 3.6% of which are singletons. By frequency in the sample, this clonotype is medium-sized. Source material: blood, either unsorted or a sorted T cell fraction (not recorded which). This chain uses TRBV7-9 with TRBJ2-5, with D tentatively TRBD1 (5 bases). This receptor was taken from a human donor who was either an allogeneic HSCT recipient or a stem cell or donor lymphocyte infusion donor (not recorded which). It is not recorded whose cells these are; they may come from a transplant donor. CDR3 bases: TGTGCCAGCAGCCCGGACAACCCCGAGACCCAGTACTTC. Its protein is CASSPDNPETQYF.